The 16 T cell receptor beta chains reported below all come from one sample, sequenced in a study of shared clonotypes between healthy human individuals. Positively selected for CCR7, the CD45RO-negative cells used as naive CD8 cells excluded terminally differentiated effector memory CD45RA+ cells. Generated by immunoSEQ multiplex PCR, the TCRdb table keeps only in-frame clones and is missing some. Found here are millions of clones, around 96% of them singletons; the top ten hold 1.1%. Sequencing was carried out using naive CD8+ T cells sorted from blood. These receptor sequences come from a man younger than 35 in good health.

The V call is TRBV18, the J call TRBJ1-1; D unclear. CDR1 and CDR2 (germline): KGHSH, LQKENI. V lost 3 bases and J lost 8, with 10 bases in between. The CDR3 runs to 12 residues. CDR3 DNA sequence: TGTGCCAGCTCACCGAGTGGGCAGGAAGCTTTCTTT. Amino acids: CASSPSGQEAFF. Using reference TRBV18 and TRBJ1-1 for the parts outside the CDR3, the full variable domain is NAGVMQNPRHLVRRRGQEARLRCSPMKGHSHVYWYRQLPEEGLKFMVYLQKENIIDESGMPKERFSAEFPKEGPSILRIQQVVRGDSAAYFCASSPSGQEAFFGQGTRLTVV.

The chain uses TRBV9 and TRBJ1-3; no clear D. Per germline, CDR1 SGDLS and CDR2 YYNGEE. The CDR3 spans 13 residues. Trimming shortened V by 1 base and J by 3 bases, and 5 bases separated the two germline ends. The CDR3 is CASSVTDGNTIYF. The DNA of the CDR3 is TGTGCCAGCAGCGTAACAGATGGAAACACCATATATTTT.

This chain uses TRBV11-2 with TRBJ1-6; 8 nucleotides match TRBD1. V shed 1 base, J shed 6 bases, and the junction held 8 bases outside the gene matches. CDR3 size: 17 residues. Per the germline V gene, CDR1 is SGHAT and CDR2 is FQNNGV. The DNA for the CDR3 is TGTGCCAGCAGCTTAGTTGGCAGGGGGCCGGGTAATTCACCCCTCCACTTT. Translating it yields CASSLVGRGPGNSPLHF.

The genes are TRBV4-3 and TRBJ1-3; 9 bases line up with TRBD1. CDR3 length equals 15 residues. Germline CDR1 and CDR2: LGHNA and YSLEER. V lost 0 bases, J lost 4 bases, and 1 base stayed unmatched. The CDR3 DNA follows: TGCGCCAGCAGCCAAGATGGGACAGGGGGAAACACCATATATTTT. It encodes CASSQDGTGGNTIYF.

This clone was counted once. The V gene is TRBV5-4, the J gene TRBJ1-1; possible D gene TRBD1, 6 bases. CDR1 SGHNT and CDR2 YYREEE come from the germline V gene (reference sequence). The CDR3 spans 15 residues. Trimming took off 5 bases at V and 1 base at J, with 15 bases between the two ends. CDR3 DNA sequence: TGTGCCAGCAGTTTCGATGGGGGGCGGAACACTGAAGCTTTCTTT. It translates to CASSFDGGRNTEAFF.

The V gene is TRBV4-1, the J gene TRBJ2-1; D is possibly TRBD1 or TRBD2 (5 bases each). The CDR3 totals 14 residues. From germline, CDR1 is MGHRA and CDR2 YSYEKL. The V end lost 8 bases, the J end lost 4 bases, and 15 bases lay between the germline ends. The CDR3 loop is CASETARGYNEQFF. CDR3 bases: TGCGCCAGCGAGACAGCGAGGGGTTACAATGAGCAGTTCTTC.

Notes on this clone: The sample carries other DNA sequences with the same CDR3. This sequence joins TRBV30 and TRBJ2-7; D uncertain. CDR3 size: 12 residues. V lost 3 bases, J lost 3 bases, and 9 bases lay in between. CDR1 and CDR2 (germline): GTSNPN, SVGIG (reference sequence). This CDR3 reads CAWSDGGYEQYF. CDR3 coding DNA: TGTGCCTGGAGCGACGGCGGCTACGAGCAGTACTTC.

This clone was found once. This chain connects TRBV9 to TRBJ2-5, with 9 bases fitting TRBD1. The CDR3 runs 15 residues. The V and J ends lost 3 bases and 8 bases, in that order; junction bases with no gene match: 11. Germline V lookup: CDR1 SGDLS, CDR2 YYNGEE. The CDR3 loop is CASSEKQGARSTQYF. In DNA form, the CDR3 reads TGTGCCAGCAGCGAAAAACAGGGGGCGCGGTCAACCCAGTACTTC.

The rearrangement joins TRBV2 to TRBJ2-3; D is perhaps TRBD2 (6 bases). Trimming took 5 bases from V and 2 from J, leaving 17 bases between them. CDR1 and CDR2 (germline): SNHLY, FYNNEI. CDR3 length equals 16 residues. The CDR3 coding sequence is TGTGCCAGCAGTAGGAACGAACGGGAGCCCACAGATACGCAGTATTTT. Its translation: CASSRNEREPTDTQYF.

The chain links TRBV19 to TRBJ1-4, with D possibly matching TRBD1 (5 bases). V was pared by 4 bases and J by 4 bases, with 13 bases between. The CDR3 has 15 amino acids. From germline, CDR1 is LNHDA and CDR2 SQIVND (reference sequence). The CDR3 here is CASSTEDSNNEKLFF. The CDR3 region has the DNA TGTGCCAGTAGTACAGAAGACAGCAATAATGAAAAACTGTTTTTT.

The chain couples TRBV19 to TRBJ2-1; unclear D gene. This CDR3 region has 13 residues. Germline CDR1 is LNHDA and CDR2 is SQIVND (reference sequence). Trimming cost V 6 bases and J 7 bases, with 13 bases left between them. CDR3 in amino acids: CASSWASGNEQFF. The CDR3 coding sequence is TGTGCCAGTAGCTGGGCTTCTGGGAATGAGCAGTTCTTC.

The chain recombines TRBV7-2 with TRBJ2-7; no firm D call. This CDR3 contains 12 residues. Per germline, CDR1 SGHTA and CDR2 FQGNSA. Between the trimmed V and J ends, which lost 3 bases and 3 bases, there was a span of 6 bases. The CDR3 nucleotides read TGTGCCAGCAGCTTCAGGAGCTACGAGCAGTACTTC. This gives the protein CASSFRSYEQYF.

V is TRBV7-9 and J is TRBJ2-5, with no clear D. The CDR3 totals 13 residues. Deletions cut 4 bases from V and 0 bases from J, with 6 bases between. Germline V gene lookup returns CDR1 SEHNR and CDR2 FQNEAQ (reference sequence). In nucleotides, the CDR3 is TGTGCCAGCAGCTCCCCGTACCAAGAGACCCAGTACTTC. Translation gives CASSSPYQETQYF.

This clone showed up just once. The gene calls are TRBV30 and TRBJ2-7; D gene ambiguous. V lost 2 bases and J lost 6, with 14 bases in between. Germline V gene lookup returns CDR1 GTSNPN and CDR2 SVGIG (reference sequence). This CDR3 region has 13 residues. The CDR3 region is CAWSRAAPGEQYF. The CDR3, as DNA: TGTGCCTGGAGTCGCGCGGCCCCCGGCGAGCAGTACTTC.

The chain combines TRBV25-1 with TRBJ2-3, with D possibly called TRBD1 or TRBD2 (6 bases each). V was trimmed by 3 bases and J by 3 bases, leaving 16 bases between them. The CDR3 runs to 16 residues. Germline-derived CDR1 and CDR2 are MGHDK and SYGVNS. The CDR3 here is CASSDRGALGTDTQYF. CDR3 coding DNA: TGTGCCAGCAGTGATAGGGGGGCCTTAGGGACAGATACGCAGTATTTT. Full variable domain (missing parts from reference TRBV25-1 and TRBJ2-3): EADIYQTPRYLVIGTGKKITLECSQTMGHDKMYWYQQDPGMELHLIHYSYGVNSTEKGDLSSESTVSRIRTEHFPLTLESARPSHTSQYLCASSDRGALGTDTQYFGPGTRLTVL.

V usage is TRBV7-6 and J usage is TRBJ2-1; D unresolved. Germline V lookup: CDR1 SGHVS, CDR2 FNYEAQ. Trimming shortened V by 0 bases and J by 2 bases, and 8 bases separated the two germline ends. The CDR3 length is 15 residues. CDR3 DNA sequence: TGTGCCAGCAGCTTAGCGGCGGCCACCTACAATGAGCAGTTCTTC. Its translation: CASSLAAATYNEQFF.